One and the same sample provided the 22 T cell receptor beta chains below, sequenced in a study of blood T cell repertoires in COVID-19. Assay used: immunoSEQ multiplex PCR; TCRdb lists only in-frame clones, some missing. Of 200,000 to 300,000 clones in the sample, approximately 92% were seen once. The specimen was peripheral blood. Receptors originate from a young adult with COVID-19, enrolled during active disease.

The V and J genes are TRBV25-1 and TRBJ2-4; 9 positions agree with TRBD2. Trimming at V came to 2 bases and at J to 0 bases, leaving 2 bases not matched to a gene. The CDR3 spans 16 residues. The germline CDR1 and CDR2 sequences are MGHDK and SYGVNS. The CDR3 DNA follows: TGTGCCAGCAGTGAAAGTAGCGGGGGAGCCAAAAACATTCAGTACTTC. Translation gives CASSESSGGAKNIQYF.

The chain joins TRBV5-5 to TRBJ1-1, with 8 bases identical to TRBD1. The junction had 4 bases not matched to a gene; V was cut back by 0 bases and J by 0 bases. The CDR3 consists of 16 residues. The germline V gene encodes CDR1 SGHKS and CDR2 YYEKEE (reference sequence). For the CDR3, the DNA is TGTGCCAGCAGCTTGGGGACAGGGAGTATGAACACTGAAGCTTTCTTT. It encodes CASSLGTGSMNTEAFF.

This rearrangement joins TRBV3-1 (or the pseudogene TRBV3-2) to TRBJ1-1; D possibly corresponds to TRBD1 (6 bases). The germline V gene has CDR1 LGHDT and CDR2 YNNKEL (reference sequence). The CDR3 spans 13 residues. The ends were cut back, 7 bases at V and 1 base at J, with 10 bases in the middle. The CDR3 DNA is TGTGCCAGCACCCCAGGGGAGAACACTGAAGCTTTCTTT. Encoded protein: CASTPGENTEAFF.

This clone was counted once. The rearrangement uses TRBV5-1 and TRBJ2-1; D is possibly TRBD2 (6 bases). The CDR3 extends over 16 amino acids. Germline-derived CDR1 and CDR2 are SGHRS and YFSETQ. V lost 2 bases, J lost 2 bases, and 14 bases lay in between. CDR3 amino acids: CASSFGGTEAYNEQFF. The CDR3 DNA reads TGCGCCAGCAGCTTCGGCGGGACGGAAGCCTACAATGAGCAGTTCTTC.

The chain carries TRBV6-1 and TRBJ1-5; weak D call: TRBD1 (6 bases). Looked up from germline, CDR1 is MNHNS and CDR2 is SASEGT. This CDR3 has 13 amino acids. Trimming removed 2 bases at V and 7 bases at J, with 9 bases between. The CDR3 DNA reads as TGTGCCAGCAGTGAAACAGGGTTGCAGCCCCAGCATTTT. Encoded protein: CASSETGLQPQHF.

In its sample, this clone was seen once. The V call is TRBV24-1, the J call TRBJ2-3, with 7 bases aligning to TRBD2. Trimming removed 9 bases from V and 2 bases from J; junction bases left unmatched: 10. The germline V gene has CDR1 KGHDR and CDR2 SFDVKD. This CDR3 spans 15 amino acids. CDR3 coding DNA: TGTGCCACCCGGCCCGGGGGAGGGGTCACAGATACGCAGTATTTT. Amino acids: CATRPGGGVTDTQYF.

The gene calls are TRBV19 and TRBJ1-5; possibly TRBD1 for D (5 bases). Trimming removed 6 bases at V and 4 bases at J, with 16 bases between. The V gene's germline CDR1 is LNHDA and CDR2 SQIVND (reference sequence). This CDR3 has 15 amino acids. In DNA form, the CDR3 reads TGTGCCAGTAGGAGGAGGGGTCCCGGGAATCAGCCCCAGCATTTT. This gives the protein CASRRRGPGNQPQHF. The whole variable domain, remainder taken from reference TRBV19 and TRBJ1-5, is DGGITQSPKYLFRKEGQNVTLSCEQNLNHDAMYWYRQDPGQGLRLIYYSQIVNDFQKGDIAEGYSVSREKKESFPLTVTSAQKNPTAFYLCASRRRGPGNQPQHFGDGTRLSIL.

The V gene is TRBV5-6, the J gene TRBJ2-1; 10 bases align to TRBD2. V shed 3 bases, J shed 6 bases, and the junction held 6 bases outside the gene matches. Germline V gene lookup returns CDR1 SGHDT and CDR2 YYEEEE. CDR3 size: 15 residues. The CDR3 nucleotides are TGTGCCAGCAGCTACGGACTAGCGGATTTCAATGAGCAGTTCTTC. The encoded protein is CASSYGLADFNEQFF.

The V and J genes are TRBV27 and TRBJ2-3; 8 nucleotides match TRBD1. V shed 3 bases, J shed 5 bases, and the junction held 7 bases outside the gene matches. CDR3 length: 15 residues. Germline lookup yields CDR1 MNHEY and CDR2 SMNVEV (reference sequence). The CDR3 spells CASSFSGGFQDTQYF. The CDR3 DNA follows: TGTGCCAGCAGTTTCTCAGGGGGCTTTCAAGATACGCAGTATTTT.

The chain has TRBV19 and TRBJ1-5, with D perhaps matching TRBD1 (5 bases). The V and J ends lost 5 bases and 6 bases respectively, with 8 bases between them. The germline gives CDR1 LNHDA, CDR2 SQIVND (reference sequence). The CDR3 loop spans 12 amino acids. CDR3 protein: CASSLQVQPQHF. CDR3 bases: TGTGCCAGTAGTCTACAGGTTCAGCCCCAGCATTTT.

The rearrangement joins TRBV30 to TRBJ1-3; D is unresolved. The germline V and J ends were trimmed by 2 bases and 0 bases, with 11 bases remaining between them. CDR3 length: 15 amino acids. Looked up from germline, CDR1 is GTSNPN and CDR2 is SVGIG (reference sequence). For the CDR3, the DNA is TGTGCCTGGAGTATCCTTAACTACTCTGGAAACACCATATATTTT. Amino acid sequence: CAWSILNYSGNTIYF. Using reference TRBV30 and TRBJ1-3 for the parts outside the CDR3, the full variable domain is SQTIHQWPATLVQPVGSPLSLECTVEGTSNPNLYWYRQAAGRGLQLLFYSVGIGQISSEVPQNLSASRPQDRQFILSSKKLLLSDSGFYLCAWSILNYSGNTIYFGEGSWLTVV.

The V gene is TRBV29-1, the J gene TRBJ1-4; D perhaps matches TRBD1 (5 bases). Germline V gene lookup returns CDR1 SQVTM and CDR2 ANQGSEA. Trimming cost V 6 bases and J 4 bases, with 12 bases left between them. This CDR3 spans 13 amino acids. CDR3 sequence reads: CSVPGLGNEKLFF. CDR3 DNA sequence: TGCAGCGTCCCAGGGCTCGGTAATGAAAAACTGTTTTTT.

The V gene is TRBV2, the J gene TRBJ2-7, with 8 bases that match TRBD2. The junction had 8 bases not matched to a gene; V was cut back by 3 bases and J by 4 bases. The CDR3 contains 15 residues. CDR1 is SNHLY and CDR2 is FYNNEI in the germline V gene. The CDR3 reads CASSEKGTSRYEQYF. As DNA, the CDR3 is TGTGCCAGCAGTGAGAAAGGGACTAGTCGGTACGAGCAGTACTTC.

This sequence joins TRBV6-1 and TRBJ2-1, with 7 bases lining up with TRBD1. V dropped 4 bases and J dropped 1; count of bases not matched to a gene: 7. The CDR3 sequence is 16 residues long. Looked up from germline, CDR1 is MNHNS and CDR2 is SASEGT. CDR3 DNA: TGTGCCAGCAGTGCAGGCAGGGGGTATTCCTACAATGAGCAGTTCTTC. It specifies CASSAGRGYSYNEQFF.

The V gene is TRBV9, the J gene TRBJ1-5; no definite D call. V lost 7 bases, J lost 3 bases, and 17 bases lay in between. CDR3 length equals 15 residues. Germline V gene sequence: CDR1 SGDLS, CDR2 YYNGEE. CDR3 loop: CASSLAGNPNQPQHF. The CDR3 coding sequence is TGTGCCAGCTCCCTAGCTGGGAATCCCAATCAGCCCCAGCATTTT.

The J gene is TRBJ2-5, the V gene TRBV7-9, with TRBD2 as a possible D gene (5 bases). Looked up from germline, CDR1 is SEHNR and CDR2 is FQNEAQ (reference sequence). Trimming pared 5 bases from V and 4 bases from J, leaving 14 bases between. The CDR3 extends over 14 amino acids. The CDR3 is CASSSSGSVETQYF. In DNA form, the CDR3 reads TGTGCCAGCAGCAGTAGTGGGAGTGTAGAGACCCAGTACTTC.

The chain recombines TRBV3-1 (or the pseudogene TRBV3-2) with TRBJ2-2; D remains unclear. Germline V gene sequence: CDR1 LGHDT, CDR2 YNNKEL (reference sequence). Trimming took off 3 bases at V and 5 bases at J, with 13 bases between the two ends. The CDR3 totals 15 residues. The CDR3 here is CASSQGPFDTGELFF. For the CDR3, the DNA is TGTGCCAGCAGCCAGGGCCCCTTTGATACCGGGGAGCTGTTTTTT.

The rearrangement joins TRBV4-1 to TRBJ2-7; a weak D match, TRBD2 (6 bases). Germline loops: CDR1 MGHRA, CDR2 YSYEKL. The length of the CDR3 is 15 residues. V was cut by 1 base and J by 2 bases, with 12 bases left in between. CDR3 region: CASSQVVDYTYEQYF. CDR3 in DNA: TGCGCCAGCAGCCAAGTAGTGGACTACACCTACGAGCAGTACTTC.

This clone was counted a single time. The J gene is TRBJ2-7, the V gene TRBV27, with a tentative D call TRBD1 (6 bases). The CDR3 contains 14 residues. Trimming stripped 2 bases from V and 4 bases from J, with 12 bases between. Germline V gives CDR1 MNHEY, CDR2 SMNVEV (reference sequence). This CDR3 reads CASSLTGWGYEQYF. The CDR3 nucleotides read TGTGCCAGCAGTTTAACAGGGTGGGGGTACGAGCAGTACTTC.

The chain uses TRBV14 and TRBJ2-2; unclear D gene. Trimming cost V 4 bases and J 5 bases, with 11 bases left between them. The germline V gene encodes CDR1 SGHDN and CDR2 FVKESK. The CDR3 loop spans 14 amino acids. CDR3 in DNA: TGTGCCAGCAGCCGAGCGTCCTATACCGGGGAGCTGTTTTTT. This codes for CASSRASYTGELFF.

CDR3 sequence (DNA): TGTGCCAGCAGCTTAAGGACAGGGGACCTTTATGGCTACACCTTC. Its translation is CASSLRTGDLYGYTF. This chain joins TRBV5-5 and TRBJ1-2, with TRBD1 matching over 9 bases. With 2 bases clipped from V and 5 bases from J, the junction kept 7 bases outside the gene matches. The CDR3 totals 15 residues. Germline assignment: CDR1 SGHKS and CDR2 YYEKEE (reference sequence).

This clone has only one observation. The chain has TRBV9 and TRBJ2-2, with 7 bases matching TRBD2. Unmatched junction bases numbered 9, after V lost 4 bases and J lost 6 bases. The germline V gene has CDR1 SGDLS and CDR2 YYNGEE. The CDR3 contains 15 residues. CDR3 residues: CASSTDWGGAGELFF. The CDR3 DNA follows: TGTGCCAGCAGCACGGATTGGGGGGGTGCCGGGGAGCTGTTTTTT.